This T cell receptor (beta chain) was retrieved from a study of T-cell reconstitution after alpha-beta-depleted transplantation in children. With 0 bases removed from V and 1 base from J, the gap between germline ends came to 4 bases. Germline assignment: CDR1 ENHRY and CDR2 SYGVKD. The CDR3 totals 14 residues. The authors prepared the TCRbeta library with unique molecular identifiers. TCRdb analysed the PCR reads with MiXCR anew, one entry per CDR3 protein. The sample lists 350,000 to 400,000 distinct CDR3 sequences; roughly 22% were seen once. This clonotype was observed many times. The material sequenced was PBMCs from the stem cell graft donor, taken from the stem cell graft. The TCR originated in a human donor who donated a stem cell graft to a child with acute myeloid leukemia. The chain is built from TRBV10-3 and TRBJ1-5, with unresolved D. The DNA of the CDR3 is TGTGCCATCAGTGAGTCGATAAGCAATCAGCCCCAGCATTTT. It codes for CAISESISNQPQHF.